Below, 10 T cell receptor beta chains from the same sample are listed, as sequenced in a study of T cell repertoires in cytomegalovirus infection. TCRdb used MiXCR to reprocess the reads, holding one entry per CDR3 protein. The sample has 740,000 or so distinct CDR3 sequences, 35% to 40% seen once. Sequencing was carried out using PBMCs. The origin of the receptors is a human donor in good health (CMV status not recorded). Some clones in this sample may be carry-over from other donors' samples.

This sequence joins TRBV7-9 and TRBJ1-5; the D is unclear. V lost 5 bases to trimming and J lost 9 bases, with 11 bases between them. Germline V gives CDR1 SEHNR, CDR2 FQNEAQ (reference sequence). CDR3 length: 12 amino acids. The CDR3 region has the DNA TGTGCCAGCAGCCCCAGTTCGGGGCCCCAGCATTTT. This encodes CASSPSSGPQHF.

This clonotype has ten or more counts. The V call is TRBV7-8, the J call TRBJ2-2, with D perhaps TRBD2 (5 bases). This CDR3 has 13 amino acids. Per the germline V gene, CDR1 is SGHVS and CDR2 is FQNEAQ. V lost 2 bases and J lost 6, with 7 bases in between. CDR3 nucleotides: TGTGCCAGCAGCTTAAGGGAGTCCGGGGAGCTGTTTTTT. This sequence encodes CASSLRESGELFF. Combining the CDR3 with reference TRBV7-8 and TRBJ2-2 gives the whole variable domain GAGVSQSPRYKVAKRGQDVALRCDPISGHVSLFWYQQALGQGPEFLTYFQNEAQLDKSGLPSDRFFAERPEGSVSTLKIQRTQQEDSAVYLCASSLRESGELFFGEGSRLTVL.

This clonotype was seen a few times. This chain joins TRBV4-1 and TRBJ2-2, with TRBD1 matching 8 bases. Germline loops: CDR1 MGHRA, CDR2 YSYEKL. The length of the CDR3 is 16 residues. Losses at the gene ends were 1 base for V and 3 bases for J; bases not matched to a gene: 4. The CDR3 DNA is TGCGCCAGCAGCCAAGGTCAGGGGGCGTACACCGGGGAGCTGTTTTTT. This sequence encodes CASSQGQGAYTGELFF.

The chain links TRBV5-1 to TRBJ1-1; D gene uncertain. Trimming cost V 0 bases and J 4 bases, with 16 bases left between them. This CDR3 has 16 amino acids. Germline loops: CDR1 SGHRS, CDR2 YFSETQ. CDR3 bases: TGCGCCAGCAGCTTGGTCGGCCCCTCCGGTACCACTGAAGCTTTCTTT. Translation gives CASSLVGPSGTTEAFF.

The rearrangement joins TRBV2 to TRBJ2-1, with 8 bases aligning to TRBD1. The CDR3 contains 14 residues. Germline V gives CDR1 SNHLY, CDR2 FYNNEI. J gave up 6 bases and V 8 bases, and 9 bases lay outside the gene matches. CDR3 nucleotides: TGTGCCAGCCCAGACAGGGGAGTTGGCAATGAGCAGTTCTTC. Amino acids: CASPDRGVGNEQFF.

In this sample, this clonotype turned up once. In DNA, the CDR3 is TGTGCCAGCAGGGCCGACAGGGGGCGGGTCAATCAGCCCCAGCATTTT. This encodes CASRADRGRVNQPQHF. The chain links TRBV28 to TRBJ1-5; TRBD1 aligns across 10 bases. The CDR3 totals 16 residues. The germline CDR1 and CDR2 sequences are MDHEN and SYDVKM. V shed 6 bases and J 3 bases; nucleotides not matched to a gene: 8. The full variable domain, with the rest looked up from reference TRBV28 and TRBJ1-5, is DVKVTQSSRYLVKRTGEKVFLECVQDMDHENMFWYRQDPGLGLRLIYFSYDVKMKEKGDIPEGYSVSREKKERFSLILESASTNQTSMYLCASRADRGRVNQPQHFGDGTRLSIL.

This chain joins TRBV28 and TRBJ2-7, with 7 bases that match TRBD1. CDR3 length equals 15 residues. With V trimmed by 2 bases and J by 4 bases, 8 bases remained unmatched. Germline CDR1 is MDHEN and CDR2 is SYDVKM. In DNA, the CDR3 is TGTGCCAGCAGTTTAGCAGTCAGGGGGAAGTACGAGCAGTACTTC. It codes for CASSLAVRGKYEQYF.

CDR3 nucleotides: TGCAGTGCTAGAAATCCTCCGCTAGAGCAGTACTTC. Translated, it gives CSARNPPLEQYF. The V gene is TRBV20-1, the J gene TRBJ2-7; D remains ambiguous. The CDR3 length is 12 residues. The germline CDR1 and CDR2 sequences are DFQATT and SNEGSKA (reference sequence). Trimming stripped 2 bases from V and 7 bases from J, with 12 bases between.

The J gene is TRBJ2-7, the V gene TRBV6-1; TRBD1 matches at 9 bases. The trim removed 7 bases at V and 0 bases at J, leaving 4 bases unmatched. In germline, CDR1 is MNHNS, CDR2 SASEGT. The CDR3 extends over 14 amino acids. The CDR3 sequence is CASTTGQGSYEQYF. The CDR3 DNA is TGTGCCAGCACCACGGGACAGGGCTCCTACGAGCAGTACTTC.

The chain employs TRBV7-8 and TRBJ1-6, with D possibly TRBD1 on 6 matching bases. This CDR3 is built from 15 residues. CDR1 and CDR2 from the germline V gene are SGHVS and FQNEAQ. V shed 1 base and J shed 10 bases, with 14 bases lying between them. The CDR3 sequence: CASSLGASGESPLHF. The CDR3 DNA reads TGTGCCAGCAGCTTAGGGGCCTCAGGGGAGTCACCCCTCCACTTT.